This T cell receptor beta chain derives from a study of cytomegalovirus exposure and HLA in healthy donors (dated 2017 in TCRdb). About the study as a whole: An earlier analysis of some 600 of the donors reported around 280 Gb of sequence data and around 110 million unique TCR beta sequences obtained from roughly 170 million T cells. An early release that covered 500 to 800 HLA-typed donors contained approximately 300 gigabases of sequencing data and about 93 million unique TCR sequences. The genetic ancestry cluster associated with self-reported Caucasian donors included around 76% of the 398 genotyped donors. The study aimed to test whether signatures of past pathogen exposure could be identified by cataloging public T cell receptors. The T cell repertoires of 550 to 850 subjects were profiled by immunosequencing and related to cytomegalovirus serostatus. A separate validation cohort of approximately 130 different subjects was used in addition to the 666-subject first cohort. High-throughput TCR immunosequencing, statistical association of individual TCRs with disease status, and machine learning were combined to predict cytomegalovirus infection status. To study patterns of TCR occurrence, a later analysis re-analyzed previously published TCR beta repertoires from under 750 donors and added high-resolution HLA genotyping. Rather than using new phenotypic data, the later analysis identified candidate immune exposures from TCR beta sequences and from how often those sequences occurred across donors. To decide whether each TCR beta V gene segment behaved as functional or pseudogenic, an earlier analysis of some 600 of the donors relied on high-throughput TCR beta sequencing. Donor age, sex, ethnicity and CMV serostatus were collected together with the repertoire data. A later genetic analysis used genome-wide SNP genotypes for about 55% of the 666 donors, treating that subset as a discovery cohort. All discovery cohort repertoires had been generated using a single sequencing platform. Class I and class II HLA loci were covered by the typing at four-digit resolution. The number of donors typed differed by locus, with roughly 629-640 for A, B, C, DRB1 and DQB1, over 500 for DQA1, nearly 610 for DPA1, and about 450 for DPB1. Several DR-DQ haplotypes were handled as single units for association and clustering because linkage in the cohort was strong. Across some 400 genotyped donors of the cohort, an average of approximately 220,000 unique TCR beta nucleotide sequences per donor were sequenced, and 15% to 20% of those sequences were non-productive. The investigation overall reported the following: The classifier was reported to diagnose cytomegalovirus status with high specificity and sensitivity in both the original and validation cohorts. A few of the identified cytomegalovirus-associated TCR beta chains were confirmed in vitro to be specific for cytomegalovirus antigens. Assigning TCR associations to individual alleles was difficult when HLA alleles, especially DR and DQ, strongly co-occurred. Roughly uniform sequencing depth across donors was assumed in presence/absence analyses, although this assumption may not hold. A cluster of highly shared sequence variants was judged likely to be a technical artifact of the sequencing pipeline. Some IMGT-functional V segments, including TRBV6-2 and TRBV6-3, could not be told apart with the 87-base-pair reads, so those segments were excluded. In a later analysis, most CMV-associated TCR beta chains were found to appear HLA-restricted, with HLA associations seemingly driven largely by CMV exposure. In this cohort, only TCR beta chains were sequenced, and detectable features were limited by the absence of alpha or paired-chain data. In a later analysis, HLA-associated TCR beta chains were found to be more clonally expanded and to have lower generation probabilities than equally common non-associated chains. In a later analysis, the rate of TCR association differed among HLA loci, with DRB1 alleles having the most associated TCRs and HLA-C alleles having the fewest. In a later genetic analysis, fewer N-insertions in productive TCRs were reported among donors in an Asian-associated ancestry cluster than the roughly 640-donor mean. Correlated functional status among segregating V segments might be attributable to linkage disequilibrium, but an unknown experimental factor could not be ruled out. Immune exposure information for the cohort was limited to CMV serostatus. A further reported finding was that TCR beta sequences accurately predicted the HLA-A and HLA-B alleles for most subjects in the first cohort. Several of the top co-occurrence clusters appeared to be linked to parvovirus B19, influenza, CMV and Epstein-Barr virus, according to a later analysis. Most TCR sequences were observed very rarely across donors, whereas some public TCRs were present in many individuals. Specific HLA alleles were associated with over 15,000 TCR beta sequences at a false discovery rate of 0.05 in a later analysis. Because HLA typing was missing for some donors at each locus, association tests included only the typed subset. An association between a missense DCLRE1C variant and V-gene and J-gene trimming of TCR beta chains was found in a later genetic analysis and replicated in an independent cohort. Broadly in line with IMGT annotations, most TCR beta V segments showed up in productive rearrangements about 87% or about 30% of the time in an earlier analysis of 587 of the donors. Because counts were too low, roughly 16 rarely observed V segments, including chromosome 9 orphons, were excluded from the earlier analysis of fewer than 650 of the donors. A total of around 150 TCR beta chains were listed by the study as associated with cytomegalovirus. According to the authors, the approach could potentially be generalized to other disease states and immunological phenotypes.

Points on this clone: Which antigen it targets is not known.

The CDR3 goes from the cysteine to the phenylalanine over 17 residues. The read is trimmed to its CDR3 DNA, 51 bases read in frame from base 1. CDR1 and CDR2, looked up from the germline V gene (reference sequence), are MNHEY and SMNVEV. Relative to germline, V is missing 3 bases and J is missing 2 bases, with 12 bases of the junction outside any gene match. The library was generated by the immunoSEQ multiplex PCR assay. The multiplex PCR relied on a mix of 60 forward primers for TCR Vbeta segments and 13 reverse primers for TCR Jbeta segments. The CDR3 region of rearranged TCR beta genes was amplified from genomic DNA with a multiplex PCR assay. The Illumina HiSeq System was used to sequence the amplified TCR beta libraries as 87-base-pair reads. The authors' pipeline ran thus. A later analysis counted approximately 76 million unique TCR beta chains across the 650 to 700 repertoires, and roughly 10 million of these chains were shared by at least two donors. A nearest-neighbor algorithm error-corrected the raw reads and collapsed the reads into unique sequences, merging closely related sequences to remove PCR and sequencing errors. V, D and J gene segments were assigned by aligning CDR3 sequences to IMGT reference sequences. For a sequence to be retained, a match of at least six nucleotides was required to both a V gene segment and a J gene segment. A rearrangement was called productive if the CDR3 had no stop codons and remained in frame with V and J, and every other rearrangement was called non-productive. Following IMGT convention, CDR3 was defined as the stretch from the second conserved V-encoded cysteine to the conserved J-encoded phenylalanine. In an earlier analysis of more than 550 of the donors, sequences lacking an unambiguous match to a single V gene segment were excluded. An earlier analysis of 587 of the donors called V segments functional above 56.7% productive rearrangements and segregating when the between-donor standard deviation exceeded 5%. A statistical classification framework was built for diagnosing cytomegalovirus status from the catalog of TCR beta chain sequences. V and J gene assignment, in a later analysis, came from comparing TCR nucleotide sequences with IMGT/GENE-DB human TR gene sequences. The TCRdist pipeline was used in a later analysis to assign CDR3 sequences and most-parsimonious VDJ recombination scenarios. In a later analysis, each TCR beta chain was defined by its CDR3 amino acid sequence together with its V-gene family, and reads without a unique V-gene family were excluded. In a later analysis, 450 to 600 highly shared, low-generation-probability nucleotide sequences were removed to address suspected cross-contamination and a sequencing artifact. In a later analysis, a clonal expansion index was calculated for each public chain from normalized within-repertoire ranks of inferred template counts. Generation probabilities in a later analysis came from a VDJ recombination model fitted to out-of-frame rearrangements, and those results were checked against IGoR. In a later analysis, TCR-TCR, TCR-HLA and TCR-CMV co-occurrence was scored with hypergeometric tests, and a repertoire-size bias correction was applied to TCR pairs. In a later analysis, false discovery rates were estimated by permuting HLA or CMV assignments 20 times. In a later analysis, co-occurring TCRs were grouped using DBSCAN, and TCRdist sequence similarity was added for clustering within HLA-allele-positive subsets. Repertoires with fewer than 30,000 or more than 120,000 public chains were left out of co-occurrence clustering, as were five repertoires with anomalous nucleotide sharing. TCRdb's version of the immuneACCESS table is confined to in-frame rearrangements and falls short of the full clone set. An unresolved V gene accounts for under half of the shortfall where checked; the remainder is of unknown origin. V, J and clone size were drawn from that table, and D and trimming were deduced from the DNA. The table for this sample records about 170,000 clones. Approximately 0.8% of the sample is held by the ten biggest clonotypes.

The cohort consisted of fewer than 700 healthy bone marrow donors. Cohort members were all nominally healthy when sampled, although unrecorded immune exposures were likely present. The donor was CMV seropositive and was included in the group of some 290 seropositive cohort members. Each donor provided a peripheral blood sample, and peripheral blood mononuclear cells were used for TCR beta sequencing. Genomic DNA was extracted from the blood cell samples with the Qiagen DNeasy Blood Extraction Kit. The source material was PBMCs. The origin of this receptor is a woman between 18 and 29 years old in good health and CMV-seropositive. The chain is assembled from TRBV27 and TRBJ1-2; a stretch of 7 junction bases matches TRBD1. The base sequence is TGTGCCAGCAGTTTTTCCGGGGCAGGGGGATTAAACTATGGCTACACCTTC. Its protein product is CASSFSGAGGLNYGYTF.